This TCR beta chain was identified in a study of cytomegalovirus exposure and HLA in healthy donors. Points from the study as a whole: As immune exposure information, only CMV serostatus was available. Further analysis, carried out later, found HLA-associated TCR beta chains more clonally expanded than equally common other chains. Cytomegalovirus-associated TCR beta chains were listed, numbering around 150.

Comments on this clone: As yet, its antigen is unknown.

The PCR had 60 Vbeta and 13 Jbeta primers. Here immunoSEQ multiplex PCR was the method, and the copy in TCRdb shows in-frame clones only, minus some. The sample has about 150,000 clones; around 74% are singletons. What was sequenced was PBMCs. The TCR sequence derives from a man aged 18 to 29 in good health and CMV-seronegative.

The CDR3 loop reads CASSQGGTSGIHEQYF. The CDR3 region has the DNA TGCGCCAGCAGCCAAGGGGGGACTAGCGGGATCCACGAGCAGTACTTC. The chain carries TRBV4-3 and TRBJ2-7; 13 bases are a match to TRBD2. Germline lookup yields CDR1 LGHNA and CDR2 YSLEER. With 1 base clipped from V and 5 bases from J, the junction kept 5 bases outside the gene matches. The CDR3 is 16 residues long.